This T cell receptor (beta chain) was profiled in a study of radiotherapy plus CTLA-4 blockade in lung cancer. The study's findings and limits: After radiotherapy and ipilimumab, tumor-derived clones expanded in peripheral blood. Early clonal dynamics of blood T cells, together with interferon-beta, were reported as the best response predictor.

TCRdb's table, derived via immunoSEQ multiplex PCR, lists solely in-frame clones and lacks some. The sample contains tens of thousands of clones, roughly three quarters of which appear only once. V was pared by 3 bases and J by 4 bases, with 10 bases between. Per the germline V gene, CDR1 is SGHNT and CDR2 is YYREEE (reference sequence). This CDR3 is built from 14 residues. Concerning this clone: What it binds is not known.

The sequencing used peripheral blood, collected from a patient treated with radiotherapy plus ipilimumab. The receptor comes from a human donor with non-small cell lung cancer who had a complete response to radiotherapy plus ipilimumab. This chain uses TRBV5-4 with TRBJ2-2; a weak D match, TRBD1 (6 bases). The CDR3 region is CASSSQGITGELFF. In nucleotides, the CDR3 is TGTGCCAGCAGCTCACAGGGTATCACCGGGGAGCTGTTTTTT.